The 31 T cell receptor beta chains below come from one sample, sequenced in a study of cytomegalovirus exposure and HLA in healthy donors. PCR was performed using 60 Vbeta and 13 Jbeta primers. Produced via immunoSEQ multiplex PCR; TCRdb's table is partial and in-frame only. The sample carries around 150,000 clones, approximately 80% recorded once. Source material: PBMCs. Receptor source: a man aged 45-60 years in good health and CMV-seropositive.

The chain employs TRBV19 and TRBJ1-4, with unresolved D. Germline V gene sequence: CDR1 LNHDA, CDR2 SQIVND (reference sequence). The V end lost 2 bases, the J end lost 3 bases, and 10 bases lay between the germline ends. The CDR3 has 15 residues. The CDR3 reads CASSISAGSNEKLFF. The CDR3 DNA reads as TGTGCCAGTAGTATATCAGCGGGATCTAATGAAAAACTGTTTTTT.

The CDR3 loop is CASSRTSGGYNEQFF. CDR3 DNA: TGTGCCAGCAGCAGGACTAGCGGGGGTTACAATGAGCAGTTCTTC. The rearrangement links TRBV6-6 to TRBJ2-1; 13 bases map to TRBD2. J lost 4 bases, V lost 6 bases, and 3 bases had no gene match. The CDR3 is made up of 15 amino acids. CDR1 MNHNY and CDR2 SVGAGI come from the germline V gene (reference sequence).

The chain joins TRBV6-1 to TRBJ1-1; tentatively, D is TRBD1 (5 bases). This CDR3 comprises 12 residues. The V end was cut by 8 bases, the J end by 8 bases, with 15 bases between. CDR1 and CDR2 (germline): MNHNS, SASEGT. CDR3 amino acids: CASPPRAGEAFF. The CDR3 DNA reads as TGTGCCAGCCCCCCCCGGGCAGGGGAAGCTTTCTTT.

The CDR3 nucleotides read TGTGCCGCCAGCAAAACCAGGGGACAGTCTGAAGCTTTCTTT. It is translated as CAASKTRGQSEAFF. This chain joins TRBV27 and TRBJ1-1; TRBD1 aligns across 7 bases. Unmatched junction bases numbered 15, after V lost 11 bases and J lost 6 bases. Germline values: CDR1 MNHEY, CDR2 SMNVEV (reference sequence). The CDR3 runs to 14 residues.

The genes are TRBV27 and TRBJ1-2, with a weak D call TRBD1 (5 bases). CDR3 length equals 14 residues. Germline V gives CDR1 MNHEY, CDR2 SMNVEV (reference sequence). With 6 bases removed from V and 2 bases from J, the gap between germline ends came to 13 bases. CDR3 sequence (DNA): TGTGCCAGCAGCACAGGCGGGGAGAACTATGGCTACACCTTC. The encoded protein is CASSTGGENYGYTF.

Only a few counts were recorded for this clone. This chain joins TRBV6-5 and TRBJ1-4; TRBD1 agrees at 9 bases. The CDR3 covers 15 residues. V was pared by 5 bases and J by 12 bases, with 13 bases of the junction left unmatched. Germline CDR1 and CDR2: MNHEY and SVGAGI. CDR3 DNA: TGTGCCAGCAGTCTCGGACAGGGGAGAACTGCGGAACTGTTTTTT. Translation gives CASSLGQGRTAELFF.

This chain uses TRBV11-2 with TRBJ2-1; 9 bases align to TRBD1. Trimming at V came to 6 bases and at J to 9 bases, leaving 6 bases not matched to a gene. Germline lookup yields CDR1 SGHAT and CDR2 FQNNGV. The CDR3 has 13 amino acids. CDR3 in amino acids: CASRRTGEGEQFF. In nucleotides, the CDR3 is TGTGCCAGCAGGCGGACAGGGGAGGGTGAGCAGTTCTTC.

The CDR3 loop is CASSPGLAGSMGETQYF. CDR3 coding DNA: TGCGCCAGCAGCCCCGGACTAGCGGGAAGCATGGGGGAGACCCAGTACTTC. The J gene is TRBJ2-5, the V gene TRBV5-1, with 12 bases identical to TRBD2. The CDR3 extends over 17 amino acids. Germline V CDR1 and CDR2: SGHRS, YFSETQ. V lost 4 bases to trimming and J lost 5 bases; unmatched junction nucleotides: 12.

Only a few counts were recorded for this clone. V is TRBV7-2 and J is TRBJ2-7, with 10 bases lining up with TRBD1. CDR1 and CDR2 (germline): SGHTA, FQGNSA. The CDR3 has 15 residues. V was pared by 1 base and J by 5 bases, with 5 bases of the junction left unmatched. This CDR3 is CASSLVGTGVHEQYV. The DNA for the CDR3 is TGTGCCAGCAGCTTAGTCGGGACAGGGGTCCACGAGCAGTACGTC.

This chain links TRBV2 with TRBJ2-1; possible D gene TRBD1, 5 bases. The CDR3 is 12 amino acids. V was shortened by 6 bases and J by 6 bases, with 9 bases between the two germline ends. Germline CDR1 is SNHLY and CDR2 is FYNNEI. The DNA for the CDR3 is TGTGCCAGCAGGATAGGGGTCAATGAGCAGTTCTTC. Its protein is CASRIGVNEQFF.

The chain uses TRBV19 and TRBJ2-2, with TRBD2 matching 10 bases. The CDR3 loop spans 16 amino acids. Germline CDR1 LNHDA, CDR2 SQIVND (reference sequence). V was pared by 4 bases and J by 2 bases, with 4 bases of the junction left unmatched. CDR3 bases: TGTGCCAGTAGTACGTCTAGCGGGAGAAACACCGGGGAGCTGTTTTTT. Amino acids: CASSTSSGRNTGELFF.

The rearrangement links TRBV7-9 to TRBJ1-2; D remains unclear. The CDR3 is made up of 13 amino acids. V lost 5 bases and J lost 3, with 10 bases in between. CDR1 is SEHNR, CDR2 FQNEAQ, per germline (reference sequence). The CDR3 loop reads CASSPTLDYGYTF. CDR3 nucleotide sequence: TGTGCCAGCAGCCCGACCCTAGACTATGGCTACACCTTC.

The chain joins TRBV11-3 to TRBJ2-1; 12 nucleotides line up with TRBD2. The V gene's germline CDR1 is SGHNT and CDR2 YENEEA. The CDR3 has 19 residues. Trimming removed 0 bases from V and 0 bases from J; junction bases left unmatched: 6. In nucleotides, the CDR3 is TGTGCCAGCAGCTTAGATGGTGGACTAGCGGGAAGCTCCTACAATGAGCAGTTCTTC. It encodes CASSLDGGLAGSSYNEQFF. The complete variable domain, with remaining parts taken from reference TRBV11-3 and TRBJ2-1, reads EAGVVQSPRYKIIEKKQPVAFWCNPISGHNTLYWYLQNLGQGPELLIRYENEEAVDDSQLPKDRFSAERLKGVDSTLKIQPAELGDSAVYLCASSLDGGLAGSSYNEQFFGPGTRLTVL.

This clone was counted once. V usage is TRBV6-6 and J usage is TRBJ2-4; TRBD1 matches 8 bases. V lost 8 bases, J lost 5 bases, and 2 bases stayed unmatched. The V gene's germline CDR1 is MNHNY and CDR2 SVGAGI (reference sequence). This CDR3 region has 12 residues. CDR3 protein: CASVGQENIQYF. DNA for the CDR3: TGTGCCAGCGTGGGACAGGAAAACATTCAGTACTTC.

V is TRBV9 and J is TRBJ1-5, with 7 bases matching TRBD1. CDR3 length: 14 amino acids. V shed 4 bases and J 3 bases; nucleotides not matched to a gene: 4. Germline V CDR1 and CDR2: SGDLS, YYNGEE. For the CDR3, the DNA is TGTGCCAGCAGCCAACAGGGGCACAATCAGCCCCAGCATTTT. Translating gives CASSQQGHNQPQHF.

The chain carries TRBV2 and TRBJ1-3, with D possibly TRBD1 on 5 matching bases. The V end lost 6 bases, the J end lost 4 bases, and 19 bases lay between the germline ends. This CDR3 is 16 amino acids long. CDR1 is SNHLY and CDR2 is FYNNEI in the germline V gene. In DNA, the CDR3 is TGTGCCAGCAGGGGAGAGGAGGGGCTCCGAGGAAACACCATATATTTT. Its translation: CASRGEEGLRGNTIYF.

The V and J genes are TRBV9 and TRBJ1-6; D remains ambiguous. Trimming shortened V by 4 bases and J by 6 bases, and 11 bases separated the two germline ends. The CDR3 consists of 14 residues. Germline V gene lookup returns CDR1 SGDLS and CDR2 YYNGEE. As DNA, the CDR3 is TGTGCCAGCAGCCCCCCGGAGCTTAATTCACCCCTCCACTTT. Translating gives CASSPPELNSPLHF.

The chain joins TRBV5-6 to TRBJ1-2; TRBD1 matches 7 bases. Germline V gene sequence: CDR1 SGHDT, CDR2 YYEEEE. Losses at the gene ends were 4 bases for V and 2 bases for J; bases not matched to a gene: 8. The CDR3 totals 15 residues. CDR3 nucleotide sequence: TGTGCCAGCAGCACTAAGAGGACAGGCAACTATGGCTACACCTTC. Residues: CASSTKRTGNYGYTF.

In its sample, this clone was seen a few times. This chain joins TRBV10-3 and TRBJ2-1, with D uncertain. Germline CDR1 reads ENHRY; CDR2 reads SYGVKD. CDR3 length equals 14 residues. Between the trimmed V and J ends, which lost 4 bases and 5 bases, there was a span of 12 bases. Here the CDR3 reads CAISGAKANNEQFF. In DNA, the CDR3 is TGTGCCATCAGTGGGGCCAAAGCCAACAATGAGCAGTTCTTC.

V usage is TRBV5-1 and J usage is TRBJ2-1, with 14 bases lining up with TRBD2. J gave up 2 bases and V 5 bases, and 6 bases lay outside the gene matches. The germline gives CDR1 SGHRS, CDR2 YFSETQ. The CDR3 totals 17 residues. In DNA form, the CDR3 reads TGCGCCAGCAGGGGGACTAGCGGGAGTCGTACCTACAATGAGCAGTTCTTC. It codes for CASRGTSGSRTYNEQFF.

The J gene is TRBJ1-2, the V gene TRBV9; possibly TRBD1 for D (5 bases). Looked up from germline, CDR1 is SGDLS and CDR2 is YYNGEE. V was clipped by 3 bases and J by 5 bases, with 14 bases between them. The CDR3 spans 14 residues. This CDR3 is CASSGSGGKYGYTF. The CDR3 DNA reads as TGTGCCAGCAGCGGATCGGGGGGGAAATATGGCTACACCTTC.

This chain links TRBV5-1 with TRBJ2-1; D ambiguous. V shed 4 bases and J shed 8 bases, with 10 bases lying between them. This CDR3 contains 12 residues. Germline lookup yields CDR1 SGHRS and CDR2 YFSETQ. The CDR3 DNA sequence: TGCGCCAGCAGCCTGGTCGTCGATGAGCAGTTCTTC. Translation gives CASSLVVDEQFF.

This sequence joins TRBV6-5 and TRBJ1-1, with TRBD1 matching over 7 bases. Germline V gene lookup returns CDR1 MNHEY and CDR2 SVGAGI. The CDR3 spans 13 residues. Unmatched junction bases numbered 4, after V lost 6 bases and J lost 3 bases. For the CDR3, the DNA is TGTGCCAGCAGCCGGGACAGTTACACTGAAGCTTTCTTT. Translated, it gives CASSRDSYTEAFF.

The gene calls are TRBV4-1 and TRBJ2-5, with a tentative D call TRBD1 (6 bases). TRBJ2-7 explains the end of the DNA better; the J call may be wrong. Per germline, CDR1 MGHRA and CDR2 YSYEKL. This CDR3 spans 15 amino acids. CDR3 region: CASSQDSGAPNEQYF. The DNA for the CDR3 is TGCGCCAGCAGCCAAGATTCAGGGGCCCCAAACGAGCAGTACTTC.

This clone was seen more than once but under ten times. This chain connects TRBV5-8 to TRBJ2-5; 9 positions match TRBD2. Germline CDR1 reads SGHTS; CDR2 reads YDEGEE. CDR3 length: 17 residues. The ends lost 0 bases at V and 4 bases at J; junction bases unmatched: 10. CDR3 protein: CASSLVGLAGRSETQYF. DNA of the CDR3: TGTGCCAGCAGCTTGGTGGGGCTAGCGGGGAGATCAGAGACCCAGTACTTC. The variable domain in full, with the rest retrieved from reference TRBV5-8 and TRBJ2-5, is EAGVTQSPTHLIKTRGQQATLRCSPISGHTSVYWYQQALGLGLQFLLWYDEGEERNRGNFPPRFSGRQFPNYSSELNVNALELEDSALYLCASSLVGLAGRSETQYFGPGTRLLVL.

The gene calls are TRBV6-6 and TRBJ2-4; 9 bases are a match to TRBD1. CDR1 is MNHNY, CDR2 SVGAGI, per germline (reference sequence). This CDR3 comprises 12 residues. The junction had 3 bases not matched to a gene; V was cut back by 6 bases and J by 9 bases. CDR3 region: CASSSDRGIQYF. DNA for the CDR3: TGTGCCAGCAGCTCGGACAGGGGCATTCAGTACTTC.

V is TRBV19 and J is TRBJ1-5; tentative D call: TRBD1 (5 bases). This CDR3 spans 14 amino acids. The V end was cut by 1 base, the J end by 7 bases, with 11 bases between. Germline assignment: CDR1 LNHDA and CDR2 SQIVND (reference sequence). The CDR3 spells CASSIVGGNQPQHF. CDR3 sequence (DNA): TGTGCCAGTAGTATAGTCGGGGGAAACCAGCCCCAGCATTTT. The full variable domain, its missing parts supplied by reference TRBV19 and TRBJ1-5, is DGGITQSPKYLFRKEGQNVTLSCEQNLNHDAMYWYRQDPGQGLRLIYYSQIVNDFQKGDIAEGYSVSREKKESFPLTVTSAQKNPTAFYLCASSIVGGNQPQHFGDGTRLSIL.

The chain uses TRBV5-1 and TRBJ1-5; no firm D call. Trimming took off 0 bases at V and 1 base at J, with 8 bases between the two ends. Germline values: CDR1 SGHRS, CDR2 YFSETQ. This CDR3 region has 15 residues. The CDR3 region is CASSLAGSSNQPQHF. The DNA of the CDR3 is TGCGCCAGCAGCTTGGCCGGGAGCAGCAATCAGCCCCAGCATTTT.

This clone has only one observation. This rearrangement joins TRBV29-1 to TRBJ2-1; D may be TRBD2 (6 bases). Germline-derived CDR1 and CDR2 are SQVTM and ANQGSEA. The CDR3 is 14 residues long. Trimming pared 7 bases from V and 2 bases from J, leaving 15 bases between. The CDR3 is CSAEVSGAYNEQFF. The CDR3 DNA reads TGCAGCGCCGAGGTTAGCGGAGCCTACAATGAGCAGTTCTTC.

This chain links TRBV19 with TRBJ2-5; no clear D. The length of the CDR3 is 13 residues. V was shortened by 5 bases and J by 3 bases, with 10 bases between the two germline ends. CDR1 is LNHDA and CDR2 is SQIVND in the germline V gene (reference sequence). The CDR3 region is CASSPLREETQYF. CDR3 sequence (DNA): TGTGCCAGTAGTCCCCTACGTGAAGAGACCCAGTACTTC. Full variable domain (missing parts from reference TRBV19 and TRBJ2-5): DGGITQSPKYLFRKEGQNVTLSCEQNLNHDAMYWYRQDPGQGLRLIYYSQIVNDFQKGDIAEGYSVSREKKESFPLTVTSAQKNPTAFYLCASSPLREETQYFGPGTRLLVL.

The chain has TRBV5-6 and TRBJ2-2; 8 bases match TRBD1. The V segment lost 2 bases and the J segment 4 bases; nucleotides outside the gene matches: 13. Germline V lookup: CDR1 SGHDT, CDR2 YYEEEE. The CDR3 length is 18 residues. The CDR3 nucleotides are TGTGCCAGCAGCTTAAAGAGGGGACAGGTTAAATTCACCGGGGAGCTGTTTTTT. Translated, it gives CASSLKRGQVKFTGELFF.